Listed below are T cell receptor beta chains from one sample, sequenced in a study of regulatory T cells in long-lasting Graves disease. TCRdb independently ran MiXCR on the multiplex PCR reads; one entry per CDR3 protein. There are over 500,000 distinct CDR3 sequences in the sample; 15% to 20% occur only once, and more than 10% lies in the top ten. The same data also went into a second study, on T cells in Graves' hyperthyroidism and ophthalmopathy.

Sequenced here: peripheral blood mononuclear cells (PBMCs), sampled at new diagnosis, from a patient treated with antithyroid drugs. The receptors derive from a man between 18 and 35 years old with Graves disease. The CDR3 runs from the conserved cysteine through the conserved F or W. D genes are given only for firm matches. Expanded clones are given a class, and other clones once, few, many or no size at all.

J	size	D	V	DNA	CDR3
TRBJ2-1	many	TRBD2	TRBV7-9	TGTGCCAGCACCATCCAGCGGGAGCACTCCTACAATGAGCAGTTCTTC	CASTIQREHSYNEQFF
TRBJ2-1	many	TRBD2	TRBV29-1	TGCAGCGTTGTCGGCGGGAGGGCCCCGTACAATGAGCAGTTCTTC	CSVVGGRAPYNEQFF
TRBJ1-6	-	-	TRBV7-9	TGTGCCAGCAGCTTTTCGGAGGGTAATTCACCCCTCCACTTT	CASSFSEGNSPLHF
TRBJ2-2	-	-	TRBV5-1	TGCGCCAGCAGCTTATACAGGTCGAATACCGGGGAGCTGTTTTTT	CASSLYRSNTGELFF
TRBJ2-1	-	-	TRBV20-1	TGCAGTGCTAGAGATCGCGGCAGGGATCCTTTGGGTGAGCAGTTCTTC	CSARDRGRDPLGEQFF
TRBJ2-7	many	TRBD2	TRBV7-9	TGTGCCAGCAGCTTGCACGGACTAGCGGACTACGAGCAGTACTTC	CASSLHGLADYEQYF
TRBJ2-3	-	TRBD2	TRBV29-1	TGCAGCGTGATAGCGGGAGGGACAGATACGCAGTATTTT	CSVIAGGTDTQYF
TRBJ2-1	few	TRBD1	TRBV29-1	TGCAGCGCGGGACAGGGGGCCTTCAATGAGCAGTTCTTC	CSAGQGAFNEQFF
TRBJ2-3	many	TRBD2	TRBV27	TGTGCCAGCAGTTTCGGACTAGGTGGGGCAGATACGCAGTATTTT	CASSFGLGGADTQYF
TRBJ1-6	-	-	TRBV6-5	TGTGCCAGCAGTTACTCGCAGAATTGGATTCCCCTCCACTTT	CASSYSQNWIPLHF
TRBJ1-4	few	-	TRBV6-5	TGTGCCAGCAGTTACTCGAGCGGCAGGGGAGGAGAAAAACTGTTTTTT	CASSYSSGRGGEKLFF
TRBJ2-3	many	-	TRBV7-9	TGTGCCAGCAGCTTAGCGTTGGGGGGCGCAGATACGCAGTATTTT	CASSLALGGADTQYF
TRBJ1-6	few	-	TRBV7-9	TGTGCCAGCAGCGCAGATATAGGTTCACCCCTCCACTTT	CASSADIGSPLHF
TRBJ2-3	-	TRBD2	TRBV11-2	TGTGCCAGCAGCTTAGGGACTAGCGGGATGACAGATACGCAGTATTTT	CASSLGTSGMTDTQYF
TRBJ1-1	many	-	TRBV7-8	TGTGCCAGCAGCCCACAGGGAACCACTGAAGCTTTCTTT	CASSPQGTTEAFF
TRBJ2-1	few	-	TRBV5-1	TGCGCCAGCAGCTTGGCGGAGGGGGTTGAGCAGTTCTTC	CASSLAEGVEQFF
TRBJ1-4	many	-	TRBV24-1	TGTGCCACCAGTGAAAACACCGCAACTAATGAAAAACTGTTTTTT	CATSENTATNEKLFF
TRBJ2-7	many	TRBD2	TRBV15	TGTGCCACCAGCGGAGGACTAGCGGGGGGATACGAGCAGTACTTC	CATSGGLAGGYEQYF
TRBJ2-2	few	TRBD1	TRBV7-9	TGTGCCAGCAGCTTAAGACAGGGACCCCGTAAGAACACCGGGGAGCTGTTTTTT	CASSLRQGPRKNTGELFF
TRBJ2-5	few	-	TRBV20-1	TGCAGTGCTAGAGATGAACAGAAATACCAAGAGGCCCAGTACTTC	CSARDEQKYQEAQYF
TRBJ2-5	many	-	TRBV27	TGTGCCAGCAGTTTATCCGGTCGGCAAGAGACCCAGTACTTC	CASSLSGRQETQYF
TRBJ1-2	many	-	TRBV6-2/TRBV6-3	TGTGCCAGCAGTGTAAGGACGGACAATGGACACTATGGCTACACCTTC	CASSVRTDNGHYGYTF
TRBJ2-7	few	-	TRBV13	TGTGCCAGCAGCTACGAGCGGCAGGGGTACGAGCAGTACTTC	CASSYERQGYEQYF
TRBJ1-4	many	TRBD1	TRBV27	TGTGCCAGCAGTCCCGGACAGGGACTAGGGACTAATGAAAAACTGTTTTTT	CASSPGQGLGTNEKLFF
TRBJ2-7	many	-	TRBV13	TGTGCCAGCAGCCCCTCGGGTGGAAGCCCCTACGAGCAGTACTTC	CASSPSGGSPYEQYF
TRBJ2-1	-	-	TRBV28	TGTGCCCTTCTAGGGGGGGGCAATGAGCAGTTCTTC	CALLGGGNEQFF
TRBJ1-1	many	TRBD1	TRBV6-1	TGTGCCAGCAGTGACGACCGGGACAGGGGTGATGACACTGAAGCTTTCTTT	CASSDDRDRGDDTEAFF
TRBJ2-5	-	-	TRBV4-1	TGCGCCAGCAGCCACGCAGGGGAGAACCAAGAGACCCAGTACTTC	CASSHAGENQETQYF
TRBJ1-5	once	TRBD1	TRBV20-1	TGCAGTGCTAGAGATCCTTCACCGGGGAGGGGGCGCACGGTTGGCAATCAGCCCCAGCATTTT	CSARDPSPGRGRTVGNQPQHF
TRBJ2-1	few	TRBD2	TRBV13	TGTGCCAGCAGCCAACTAGCGGGAGGATCTCCGGCCTACAATGAGCAGTTCTTC	CASSQLAGGSPAYNEQFF
TRBJ2-7	-	-	TRBV6-4	TGTGCCAGCATGGCTTGGTGCGGATGCCCCTACGAGCAGTACTTC	CASMAWCGCPYEQYF
TRBJ2-5	-	TRBD2	TRBV7-2	TGTGCCAGCAGCTTAGGCCTAGCGGGGAGGGCCTACCAAGAGACCCAGTACTTC	CASSLGLAGRAYQETQYF
TRBJ2-5	-	-	TRBV15	TGTGCCACCAGCAGAGGGGCAAAACAAGAGACCCAGTACTTC	CATSRGAKQETQYF
TRBJ2-7	many	-	TRBV28	TGTGCCAGCAGTTTTAGGGGACAAGGAAACGAGCAGTACTTC	CASSFRGQGNEQYF
TRBJ2-7	-	-	TRBV5-6	TGTGCCAGCAGCGGGCCCCTAGCGTACGAGCAGTACTTC	CASSGPLAYEQYF
TRBJ2-7	many	TRBD2	TRBV20-1	TGCAGTGCTAGAGGACTAGCGGCCTACGAGCAGTACTTC	CSARGLAAYEQYF
TRBJ2-7	many	-	TRBV11-2	TGTGCCAGCAGCTCCTGGGAGGAGCGAAACGAGCAGTACTTC	CASSSWEERNEQYF
TRBJ2-6	-	-	TRBV24-1	TGTGCCACCAGTGACAGCGCGCCTGGGGCCAACGTCCTGACTTTC	CATSDSAPGANVLTF
TRBJ2-1	many	TRBD2	TRBV11-3	TGTGCCAGCAGCTTGGGGGAGGGGTTGGATGAGCAGTTCTTC	CASSLGEGLDEQFF
TRBJ2-5	few	TRBD2	TRBV2	TGTGCCAGCAGAGCCGGGAGGATACAAGAGACCCAGTACTTC	CASRAGRIQETQYF
TRBJ2-5	-	-	TRBV7-9	TGTGCCAGCACCTTGGGTAGCCAAGAGACCCAGTACTTC	CASTLGSQETQYF
TRBJ1-1	-	TRBD1	TRBV7-9	TGTGCCAGCAGACCCGGGACAGGGGTGATGAACACTGAAGCTTTCTTT	CASRPGTGVMNTEAFF
TRBJ2-7	many	TRBD1	TRBV30	TGTGCCTGGAGTGGAATGACAGGGGTCTACGAGCAGTACTTC	CAWSGMTGVYEQYF
TRBJ2-7	-	-	TRBV14	TGTGCCAGCAGCCCCGAGGGCCAAACCTACGAGCAGTACTTC	CASSPEGQTYEQYF
TRBJ1-5	many	-	TRBV10-3	TGTGCCATCAGTGAACAGGGCCCAAATCAGCCCCAGCATTTT	CAISEQGPNQPQHF
TRBJ2-5	many	-	TRBV7-6	TGTGCCAGCAGCTTAATTCGGGGGTACGAGGAGACCCAGTACTTC	CASSLIRGYEETQYF
TRBJ2-1	-	-	TRBV27	TGTGCCAGCAGTTTCGACCGGGACCAGCAGTTCTTC	CASSFDRDQQFF
TRBJ2-7	-	TRBD1	TRBV7-6	TGTGCCAGCAGGTCTACAGGGGGCCGCTCCGGGGAGCAGTACTTC	CASRSTGGRSGEQYF